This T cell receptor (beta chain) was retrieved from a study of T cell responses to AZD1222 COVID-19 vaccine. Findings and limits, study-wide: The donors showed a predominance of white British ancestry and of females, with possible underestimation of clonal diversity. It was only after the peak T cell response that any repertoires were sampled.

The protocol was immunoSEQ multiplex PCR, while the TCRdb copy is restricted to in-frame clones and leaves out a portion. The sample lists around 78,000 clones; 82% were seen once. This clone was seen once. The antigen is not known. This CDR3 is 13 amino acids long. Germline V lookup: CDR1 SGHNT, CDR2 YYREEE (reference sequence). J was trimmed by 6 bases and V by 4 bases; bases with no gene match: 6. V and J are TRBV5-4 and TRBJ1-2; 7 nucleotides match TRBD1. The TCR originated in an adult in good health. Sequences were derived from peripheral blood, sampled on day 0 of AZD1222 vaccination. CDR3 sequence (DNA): TGTGCCAGCAGCCCGGACAGGCCCCATGGCTACACCTTC. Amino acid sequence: CASSPDRPHGYTF. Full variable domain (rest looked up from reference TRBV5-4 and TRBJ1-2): ETGVTQSPTHLIKTRGQQVTLRCSSQSGHNTVSWYQQALGQGPQFIFQYYREEENGRGNFPPRFSGLQFPNYSSELNVNALELDDSALYLCASSPDRPHGYTFGSGTRLTVV.